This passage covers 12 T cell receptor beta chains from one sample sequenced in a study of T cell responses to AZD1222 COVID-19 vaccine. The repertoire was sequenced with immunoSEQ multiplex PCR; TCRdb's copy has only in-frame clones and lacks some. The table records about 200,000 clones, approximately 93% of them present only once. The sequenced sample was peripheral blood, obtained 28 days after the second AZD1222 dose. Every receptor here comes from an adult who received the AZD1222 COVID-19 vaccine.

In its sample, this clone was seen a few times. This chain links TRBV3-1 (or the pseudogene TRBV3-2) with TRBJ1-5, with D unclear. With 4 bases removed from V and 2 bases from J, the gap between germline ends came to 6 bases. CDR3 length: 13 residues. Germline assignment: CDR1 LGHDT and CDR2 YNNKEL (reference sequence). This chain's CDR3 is CASSRTGNQPQHF. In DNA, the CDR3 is TGTGCCAGCAGCCGAACTGGCAATCAGCCCCAGCATTTT.

The CDR3, as DNA: TGTGCCAGCAGCAAGATACACCCTCAGGCGGGAGGGTGTACGTCCTACAATGAGCAGTTCTTC. Translation: CASSKIHPQAGGCTSYNEQFF. The V call is TRBV21-1, the J call TRBJ2-1; TRBD2 reflects the table's D call only, with no check against the DNA. TRBV21-1 is annotated as a pseudogene. The CDR3 runs to 21 residues.

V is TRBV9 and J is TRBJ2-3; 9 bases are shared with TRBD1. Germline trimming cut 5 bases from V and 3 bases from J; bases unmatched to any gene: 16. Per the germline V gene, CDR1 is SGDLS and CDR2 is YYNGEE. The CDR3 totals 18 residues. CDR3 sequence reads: CASSKRAKQGAPTDTQYF. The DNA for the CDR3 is TGTGCCAGCAGTAAGAGGGCCAAACAGGGGGCCCCTACAGATACGCAGTATTTT.

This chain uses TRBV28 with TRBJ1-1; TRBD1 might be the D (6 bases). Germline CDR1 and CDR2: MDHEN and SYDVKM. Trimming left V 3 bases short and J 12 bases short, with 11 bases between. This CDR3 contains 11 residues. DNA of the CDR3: TGTGCCAGCAGTTTCAGGGGTTCGACTTTCTTT. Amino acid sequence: CASSFRGSTFF.

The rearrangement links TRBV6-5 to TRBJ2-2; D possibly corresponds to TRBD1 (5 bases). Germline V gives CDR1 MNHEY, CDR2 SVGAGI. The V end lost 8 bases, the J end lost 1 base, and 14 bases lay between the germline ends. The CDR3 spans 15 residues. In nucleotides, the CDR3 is TGTGCCAGCCGAAAGGGGCTTATGAACACCGGGGAGCTGTTTTTT. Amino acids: CASRKGLMNTGELFF.

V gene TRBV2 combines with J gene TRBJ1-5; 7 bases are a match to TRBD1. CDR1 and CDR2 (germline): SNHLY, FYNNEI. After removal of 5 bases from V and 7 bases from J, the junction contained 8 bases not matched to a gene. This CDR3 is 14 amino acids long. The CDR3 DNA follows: TGTGCCAGCAGTTCCACAGGGGTCGGACAGCCCCAGCATTTT. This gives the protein CASSSTGVGQPQHF.

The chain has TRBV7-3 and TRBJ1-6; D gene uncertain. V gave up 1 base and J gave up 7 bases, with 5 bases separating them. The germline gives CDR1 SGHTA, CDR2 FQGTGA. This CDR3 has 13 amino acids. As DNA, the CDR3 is TGTGCCAGCAGCTTAAAGCGGAATTCACCCCTCCACTTT. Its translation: CASSLKRNSPLHF.

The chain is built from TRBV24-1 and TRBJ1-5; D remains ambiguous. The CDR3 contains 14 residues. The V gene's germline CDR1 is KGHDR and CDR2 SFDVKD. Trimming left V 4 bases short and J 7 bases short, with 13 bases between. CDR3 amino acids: CATSEARETQPQHF. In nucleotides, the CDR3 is TGTGCCACCAGTGAAGCTCGGGAGACCCAGCCCCAGCATTTT.

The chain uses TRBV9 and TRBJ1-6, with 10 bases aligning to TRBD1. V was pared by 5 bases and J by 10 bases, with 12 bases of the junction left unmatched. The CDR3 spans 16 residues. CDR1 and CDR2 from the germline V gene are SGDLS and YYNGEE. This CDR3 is CASSSRGDRGGSPLHF. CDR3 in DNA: TGTGCCAGCAGTTCAAGGGGGGACAGGGGCGGCTCACCCCTCCACTTT.

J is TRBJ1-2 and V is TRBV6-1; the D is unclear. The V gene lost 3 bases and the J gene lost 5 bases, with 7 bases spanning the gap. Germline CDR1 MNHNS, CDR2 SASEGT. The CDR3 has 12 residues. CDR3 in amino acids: CASSDRLYGYTF. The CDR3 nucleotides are TGTGCCAGCAGTGACAGACTATATGGCTACACCTTC.

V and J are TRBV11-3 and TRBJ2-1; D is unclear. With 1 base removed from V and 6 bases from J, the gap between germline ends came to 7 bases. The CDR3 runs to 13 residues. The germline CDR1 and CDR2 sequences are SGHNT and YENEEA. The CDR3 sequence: CASSLVRANEQFF. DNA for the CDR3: TGTGCCAGCAGCTTAGTACGGGCCAATGAGCAGTTCTTC.

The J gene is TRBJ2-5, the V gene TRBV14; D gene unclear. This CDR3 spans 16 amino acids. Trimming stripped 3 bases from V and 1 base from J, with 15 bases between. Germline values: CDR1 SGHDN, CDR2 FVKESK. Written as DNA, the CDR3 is TGTGCCAGCAGCCATTTCCCTCGAGGAAGCCAAGAGACCCAGTACTTC. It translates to CASSHFPRGSQETQYF.